Sequencing of this T cell receptor beta chain was carried out in a study of T cell responses to AZD1222 COVID-19 vaccine. Study-wide points: All repertoire sampling was performed exclusively after the peak T cell response.

Measured with immunoSEQ multiplex PCR; TCRdb has only the in-frame clones, and not every one. This sample has about 110,000 clones, with roughly 90% found just once. V lost 5 bases, J lost 0 bases, and 14 bases lay in between. CDR1 and CDR2 from the germline V gene are LNHNV and YYDKDF (reference sequence). This CDR3 has 16 residues. As concerns this clone: What it binds is not known.

The rearrangement uses TRBV15 and TRBJ1-5; D perhaps matches TRBD1 (5 bases). The clonotype comes from an adult in good health. The sample consisted of peripheral blood, taken on day 0 of MenACWY control vaccination. CDR3 nucleotides: TGTGCCACCAGCGCCCCCCTGGGGGATAGCAATCAGCCCCAGCATTTT. Protein product: CATSAPLGDSNQPQHF.